The entry below describes one T cell receptor beta chain. The ends were cut back, 2 bases at V and 3 bases at J, with 6 bases in the middle. This CDR3 contains 13 residues. CDR1 and CDR2 from the germline V gene are MNHEY and SVGEGT. The sample comes from a study of blood T cell repertoires in COVID-19. Assay used: immunoSEQ multiplex PCR; TCRdb lists only in-frame clones, some missing. This sample has approximately 440,000 clones, with about nine tenths found just once. The clonotype was recovered from a man aged 18-30 years who had recovered from COVID-19. The chain employs TRBV6-2 or TRBV6-3 and TRBJ2-3; a weak D match, TRBD2 (5 bases). Sequencing used PBMCs or T cells enriched from blood (not recorded which). CDR3 in amino acids: CASSYGGTDTQYF. DNA for the CDR3: TGTGCCAGCAGTTACGGCGGGACAGATACGCAGTATTTT.